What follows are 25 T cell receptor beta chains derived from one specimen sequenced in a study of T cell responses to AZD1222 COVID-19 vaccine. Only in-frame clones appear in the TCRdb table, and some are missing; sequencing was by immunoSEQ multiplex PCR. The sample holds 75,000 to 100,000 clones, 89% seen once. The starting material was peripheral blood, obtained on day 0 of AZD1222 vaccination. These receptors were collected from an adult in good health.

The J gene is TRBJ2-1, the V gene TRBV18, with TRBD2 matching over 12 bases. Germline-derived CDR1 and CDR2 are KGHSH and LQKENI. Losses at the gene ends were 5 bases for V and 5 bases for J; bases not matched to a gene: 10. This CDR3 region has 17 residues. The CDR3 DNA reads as TGTGCCAGCTCAATACGGACCGGGACTAGCGGGCACAATGAGCAGTTCTTC. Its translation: CASSIRTGTSGHNEQFF.

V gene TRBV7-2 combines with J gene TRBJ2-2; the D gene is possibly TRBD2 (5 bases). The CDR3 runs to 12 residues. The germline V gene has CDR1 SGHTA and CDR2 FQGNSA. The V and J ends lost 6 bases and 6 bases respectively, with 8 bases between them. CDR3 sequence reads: CASRSRAGELFF. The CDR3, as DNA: TGTGCCAGCAGGTCGAGGGCCGGGGAGCTGTTTTTT.

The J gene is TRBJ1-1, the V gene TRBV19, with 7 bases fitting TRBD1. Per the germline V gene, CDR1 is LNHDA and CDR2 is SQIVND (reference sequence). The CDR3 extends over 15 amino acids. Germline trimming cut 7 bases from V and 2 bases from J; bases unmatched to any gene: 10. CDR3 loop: CASKENRGINTEAFF. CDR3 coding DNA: TGTGCCAGTAAGGAGAACAGGGGCATTAACACTGAAGCTTTCTTT.

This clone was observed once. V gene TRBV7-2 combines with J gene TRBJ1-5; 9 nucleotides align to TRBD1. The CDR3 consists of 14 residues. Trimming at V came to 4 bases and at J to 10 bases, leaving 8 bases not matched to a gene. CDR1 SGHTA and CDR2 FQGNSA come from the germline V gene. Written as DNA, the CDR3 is TGTGCCAGCAGCTCCGGACAGGGGCTCAAACCCCAGCATTTT. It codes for CASSSGQGLKPQHF.

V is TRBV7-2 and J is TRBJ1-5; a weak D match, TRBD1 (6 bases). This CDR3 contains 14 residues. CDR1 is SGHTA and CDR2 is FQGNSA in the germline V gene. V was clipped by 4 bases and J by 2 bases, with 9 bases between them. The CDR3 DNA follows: TGTGCCAGCAGCTCGACAGGTCGCAATCAGCCCCAGCATTTT. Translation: CASSSTGRNQPQHF.

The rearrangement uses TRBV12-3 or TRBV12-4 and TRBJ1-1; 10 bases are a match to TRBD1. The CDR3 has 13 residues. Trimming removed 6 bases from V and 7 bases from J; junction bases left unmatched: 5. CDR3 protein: CASSLGQGYEAFF. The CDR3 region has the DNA TGTGCCAGCAGCTTGGGACAGGGGTATGAAGCTTTCTTT.

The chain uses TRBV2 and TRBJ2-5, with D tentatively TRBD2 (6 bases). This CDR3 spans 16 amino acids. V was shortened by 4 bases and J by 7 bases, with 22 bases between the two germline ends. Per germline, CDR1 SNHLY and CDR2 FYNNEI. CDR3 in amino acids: CASSALGARRDGTQYF. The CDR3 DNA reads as TGTGCCAGCAGTGCCTTAGGAGCCAGGCGGGACGGGACCCAGTACTTC.

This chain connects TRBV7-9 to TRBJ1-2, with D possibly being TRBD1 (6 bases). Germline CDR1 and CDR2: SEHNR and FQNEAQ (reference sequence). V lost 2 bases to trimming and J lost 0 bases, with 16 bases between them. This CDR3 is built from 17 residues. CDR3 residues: CASSLNGGPTSNYGYTF. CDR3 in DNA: TGTGCCAGCAGCTTAAACGGGGGCCCGACCTCTAACTATGGCTACACCTTC.

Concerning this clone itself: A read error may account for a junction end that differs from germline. In nucleotides, the CDR3 is TGTGCCAGCAGTTTAGACCTTTTATCAGGGGTTATCGGCGAGCAGTACTTC. It specifies CASSLDLLSGVIGEQYF. This chain uses TRBV7-2 with TRBJ2-7; the D gene is possibly TRBD1 (6 bases). Germline V CDR1 and CDR2: SGHTA, FQGNSA. CDR3 size: 17 residues.

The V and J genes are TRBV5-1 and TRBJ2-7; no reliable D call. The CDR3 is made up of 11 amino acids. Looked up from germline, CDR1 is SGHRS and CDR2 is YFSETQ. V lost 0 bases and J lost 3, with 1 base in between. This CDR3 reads CASSLGYEQYF. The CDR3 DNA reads TGCGCCAGCAGCTTGGGCTACGAGCAGTACTTC.

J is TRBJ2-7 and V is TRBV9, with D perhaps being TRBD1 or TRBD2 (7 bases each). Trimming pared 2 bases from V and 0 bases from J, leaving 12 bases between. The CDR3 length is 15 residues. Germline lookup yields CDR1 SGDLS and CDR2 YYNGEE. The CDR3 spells CASSVGGTASYEQYF. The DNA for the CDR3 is TGTGCCAGCAGCGTGGGGGGGACAGCCTCCTACGAGCAGTACTTC.

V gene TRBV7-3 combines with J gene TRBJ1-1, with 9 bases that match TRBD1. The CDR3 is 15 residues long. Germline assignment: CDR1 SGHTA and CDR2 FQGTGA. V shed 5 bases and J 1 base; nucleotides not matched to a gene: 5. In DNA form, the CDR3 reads TGTGCCAGCAGCCTGCAGGGACAGGGGAACACTGAAGCTTTCTTT. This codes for CASSLQGQGNTEAFF.

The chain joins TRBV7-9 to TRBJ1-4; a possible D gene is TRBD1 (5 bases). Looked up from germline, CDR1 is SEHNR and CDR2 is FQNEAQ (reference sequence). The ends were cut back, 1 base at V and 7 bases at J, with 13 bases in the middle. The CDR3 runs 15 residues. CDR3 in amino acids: CASSLVGTWGEKLFF. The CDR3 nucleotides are TGTGCCAGCAGCTTAGTTGGGACCTGGGGTGAAAAACTGTTTTTT. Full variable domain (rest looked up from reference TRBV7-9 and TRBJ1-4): DTGVSQNPRHKITKRGQNVTFRCDPISEHNRLYWYRQTLGQGPEFLTYFQNEAQLEKSRLLSDRFSAERPKGSFSTLEIQRTEQGDSAMYLCASSLVGTWGEKLFFGSGTQLSVL.

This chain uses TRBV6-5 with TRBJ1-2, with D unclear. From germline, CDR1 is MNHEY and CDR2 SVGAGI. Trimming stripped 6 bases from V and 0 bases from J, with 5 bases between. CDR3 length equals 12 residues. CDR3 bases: TGTGCCAGCAGAGACCCTAACTATGGCTACACCTTC. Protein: CASRDPNYGYTF.

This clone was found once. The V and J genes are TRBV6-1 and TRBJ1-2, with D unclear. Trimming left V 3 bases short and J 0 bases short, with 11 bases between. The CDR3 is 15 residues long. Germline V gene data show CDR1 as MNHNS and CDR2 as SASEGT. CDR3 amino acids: CASSDRAEANYGYTF. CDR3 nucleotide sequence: TGTGCCAGCAGTGATAGGGCGGAGGCTAACTATGGCTACACCTTC.

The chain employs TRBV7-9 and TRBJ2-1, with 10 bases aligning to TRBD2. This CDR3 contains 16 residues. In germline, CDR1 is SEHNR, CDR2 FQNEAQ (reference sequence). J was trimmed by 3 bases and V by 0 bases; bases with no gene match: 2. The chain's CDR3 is CASSLATSGVYNEQFF. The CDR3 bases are TGTGCCAGCAGCTTAGCCACTAGCGGGGTCTACAATGAGCAGTTCTTC.

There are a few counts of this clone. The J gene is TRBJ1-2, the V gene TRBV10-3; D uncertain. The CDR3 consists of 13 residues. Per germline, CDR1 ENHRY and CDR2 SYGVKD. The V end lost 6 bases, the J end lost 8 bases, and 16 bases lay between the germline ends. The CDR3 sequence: CAIRENEGKGYTF. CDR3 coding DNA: TGTGCCATCAGGGAAAATGAAGGTAAAGGCTACACCTTC.

The CDR3 bases are TGTGCCAGTAGTGAGAGGGGGACAGGGGCTGATGGTGAGCAGTTCTTC. It specifies CASSERGTGADGEQFF. V is TRBV19 and J is TRBJ2-1, with 10 nucleotides matching TRBD1. The V and J ends lost 5 bases and 9 bases, in that order; junction bases with no gene match: 13. The CDR3 is 16 amino acids. Looked up from germline, CDR1 is LNHDA and CDR2 is SQIVND (reference sequence).

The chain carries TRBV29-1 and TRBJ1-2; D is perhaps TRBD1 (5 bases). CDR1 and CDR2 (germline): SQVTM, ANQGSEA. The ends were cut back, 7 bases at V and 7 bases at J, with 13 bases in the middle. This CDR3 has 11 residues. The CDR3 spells CSALLGTGYTF. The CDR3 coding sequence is TGCAGCGCCCTCCTCGGGACTGGCTACACCTTC.

The CDR3 sequence is CASSGGTLDSYEQYF. The CDR3 region has the DNA TGTGCCAGCAGCGGGGGGACTCTTGACTCCTACGAGCAGTACTTC. V gene TRBV9 combines with J gene TRBJ2-7, with TRBD2 as a possible D gene (6 bases). The CDR3 extends over 15 amino acids. Germline assignment: CDR1 SGDLS and CDR2 YYNGEE. V gave up 3 bases and J gave up 0 bases, with 13 bases separating them.

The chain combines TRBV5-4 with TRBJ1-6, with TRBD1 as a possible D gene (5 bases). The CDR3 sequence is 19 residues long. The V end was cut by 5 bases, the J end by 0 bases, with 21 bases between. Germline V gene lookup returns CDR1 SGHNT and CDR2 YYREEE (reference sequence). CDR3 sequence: CASRYFAGTRSSYNSPLHF. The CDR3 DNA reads TGTGCCAGCAGATATTTTGCCGGGACGAGGAGCTCCTATAATTCACCCCTCCACTTT.

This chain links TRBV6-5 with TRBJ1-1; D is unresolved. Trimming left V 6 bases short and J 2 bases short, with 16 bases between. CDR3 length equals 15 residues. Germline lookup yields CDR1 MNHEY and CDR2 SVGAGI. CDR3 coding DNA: TGTGCCAGCAGCCTAAACTCAGGAACAAACACTGAAGCTTTCTTT. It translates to CASSLNSGTNTEAFF.

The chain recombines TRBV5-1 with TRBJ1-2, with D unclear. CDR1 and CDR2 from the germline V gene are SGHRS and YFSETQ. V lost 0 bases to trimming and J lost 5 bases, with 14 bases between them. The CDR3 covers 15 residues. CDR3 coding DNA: TGCGCCAGCAGCTTGGATGGGCAGGTTGGTTATGGCTACACCTTC. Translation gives CASSLDGQVGYGYTF.

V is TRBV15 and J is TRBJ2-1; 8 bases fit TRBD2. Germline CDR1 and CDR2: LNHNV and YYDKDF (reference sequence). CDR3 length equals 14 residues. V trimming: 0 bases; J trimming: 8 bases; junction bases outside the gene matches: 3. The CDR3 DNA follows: TGTGCCACCAGCAGAGACACAGCGGGGGATGAGCAGTTCTTC. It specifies CATSRDTAGDEQFF.

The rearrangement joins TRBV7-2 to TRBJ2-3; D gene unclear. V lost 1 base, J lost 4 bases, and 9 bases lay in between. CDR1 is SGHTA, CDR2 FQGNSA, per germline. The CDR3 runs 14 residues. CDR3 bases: TGTGCCAGCAGCTTAGGTCAGATCCCAGATACGCAGTATTTT. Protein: CASSLGQIPDTQYF.